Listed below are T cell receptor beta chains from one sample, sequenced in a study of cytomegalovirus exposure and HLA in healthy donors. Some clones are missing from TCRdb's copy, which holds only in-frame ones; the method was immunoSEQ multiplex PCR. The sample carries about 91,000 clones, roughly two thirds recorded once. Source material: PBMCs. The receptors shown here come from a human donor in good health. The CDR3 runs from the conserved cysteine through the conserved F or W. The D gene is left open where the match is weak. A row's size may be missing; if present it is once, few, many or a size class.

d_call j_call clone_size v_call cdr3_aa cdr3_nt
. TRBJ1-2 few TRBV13 CASSLQGTDGYTF TGTGCCAGCAGCTTACAGGGTACCGATGGCTACACCTTC
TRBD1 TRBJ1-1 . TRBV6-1 CAGQGQDYTEAFF TGTGCCGGCCAAGGACAGGACTACACTGAAGCTTTCTTT
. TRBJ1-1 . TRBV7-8 CASSLVHRDMNTEAFF TGTGCCAGCAGCTTAGTCCACAGGGACATGAACACTGAAGCTTTCTTT
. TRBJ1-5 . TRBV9 CASSEQGLGQPQHF TGTGCCAGCAGCGAACAGGGATTGGGCCAGCCCCAGCATTTT
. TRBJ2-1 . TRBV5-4 CASSPIRGLYNEQFF TGCGCCAGCAGCCCCATTAGGGGCCTATACAATGAGCAGTTCTTC
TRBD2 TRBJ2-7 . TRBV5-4 CASSLGRGTSYEQYF TGTGCCAGCAGCTTGGGGCGGGGGACGTCCTACGAGCAGTACTTC
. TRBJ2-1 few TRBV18 CASSQRGHSSYNEQFF TGTGCCAGCTCACAACGGGGACACAGCTCCTACAATGAGCAGTTCTTC
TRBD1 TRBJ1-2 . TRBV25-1 CASTADRGGNYGYTF TGTGCCAGCACCGCGGACAGGGGGGGAAACTATGGCTACACCTTC
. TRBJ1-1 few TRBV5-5 CASSLVASTEAFF TGTGCCAGCAGCTTGGTGGCAAGCACTGAAGCTTTCTTT
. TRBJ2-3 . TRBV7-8 CASSSATDTQYF TGTGCCAGCAGCTCCGCTACGGATACGCAGTATTTT
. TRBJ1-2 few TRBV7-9 CASSLDRVYGYTF TGTGCCAGCAGCTTAGACAGGGTGTATGGCTACACCTTC
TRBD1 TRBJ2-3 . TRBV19 CASSIGSGGVEVITDTQYF TGTGCCAGTAGTATCGGTTCAGGGGGCGTTGAAGTTATTACAGATACGCAGTATTTT
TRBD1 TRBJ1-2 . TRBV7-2 CASSFYAGGYGYTF TGTGCCAGCAGCTTTTACGCAGGGGGCTATGGCTACACCTTC
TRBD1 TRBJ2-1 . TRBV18 CASSPRQGSVGNEQFF TGTGCCAGCTCTCCCCGACAGGGTAGCGTAGGTAATGAGCAGTTCTTC
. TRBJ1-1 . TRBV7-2 CASSSTPAGEAFF TGTGCCAGCAGCTCCACCCCAGCCGGGGAAGCTTTCTTT
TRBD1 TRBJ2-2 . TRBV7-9 CASSTGANTGELFF TGTGCCAGCAGCACAGGGGCGAACACCGGGGAGCTGTTTTTT
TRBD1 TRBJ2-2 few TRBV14 CASSQRQGTGELFF TGTGCCAGCAGCCAACGACAGGGAACAGGGGAGCTGTTTTTT
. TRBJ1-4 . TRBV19 CASRGTGWEKLFF TGTGCCAGTAGGGGCACAGGGTGGGAAAAACTGTTTTTT
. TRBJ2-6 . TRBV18 CASSPPGRGANVLTF TGTGCCAGCTCACCACCGGGGAGGGGGGCCAACGTCCTGACTTTC
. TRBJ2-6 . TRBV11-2 CASSRRVAGANVLTF TGTGCCAGCAGCCGCAGGGTGGCGGGGGCCAACGTCCTGACTTTC
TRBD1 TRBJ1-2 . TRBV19 CASSIFHSSRTGDGYTF TGTGCCAGTAGTATATTTCACAGTTCGAGGACAGGGGATGGCTACACCTTC
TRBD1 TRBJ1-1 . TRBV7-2 CASSPRGQMNTEAFF TGTGCCAGCAGCCCGAGGGGACAGATGAACACTGAAGCTTTCTTT
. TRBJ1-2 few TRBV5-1 CASSLQGGEDGYTF TGCGCCAGCAGCCTCCAGGGTGGGGAGGATGGCTACACCTTC
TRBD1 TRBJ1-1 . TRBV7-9 CASSSTGQANTEAFF TGTGCCAGCAGCTCGACGGGACAGGCGAACACTGAAGCTTTCTTT
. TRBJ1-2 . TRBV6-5 CASSYLQGQGYTF TGTGCCAGCAGTTACTTGCAGGGTCAGGGCTACACCTTC
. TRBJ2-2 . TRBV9 CASSVVGGTGELFF TGTGCCAGCAGCGTAGTGGGGGGAACCGGGGAGCTGTTTTTT
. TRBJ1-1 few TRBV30 CAWSYGHGVEAFF TGTGCCTGGAGTTACGGACACGGAGTGGAAGCTTTCTTT
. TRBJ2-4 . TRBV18 CASEPGSQGNIQYF TGTGCCAGCGAACCGGGATCCCAAGGAAACATTCAGTACTTC
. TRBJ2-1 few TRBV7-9 CASSLRGRLNEQFF TGTGCCAGCAGCTTACGGGGGAGGCTAAATGAGCAGTTCTTC
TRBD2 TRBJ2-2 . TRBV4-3 CASSPTSGGLSGTGELFF TGCGCCAGCAGCCCGACTAGCGGGGGGCTCTCGGGGACCGGGGAGCTGTTTTTT
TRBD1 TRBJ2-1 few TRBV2 CASKDRRYNEQFF TGTGCCAGCAAGGACAGGCGATACAATGAGCAGTTCTTC
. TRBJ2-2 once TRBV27 CASSPRGSVTGELFF TGTGCCAGCAGTCCACGGGGGTCCGTGACCGGGGAGCTGTTTTTT
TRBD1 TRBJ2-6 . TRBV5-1 CASSLTGGSGANVLTF TGCGCCAGCAGCTTGACAGGGGGATCTGGGGCCAACGTCCTGACTTTC
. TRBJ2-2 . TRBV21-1 CASSKYRGTGELFF TGTGCCAGCAGCAAGTACAGGGGCACCGGGGAGCTGTTTTTT
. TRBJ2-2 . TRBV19 CASSVMRTGELFF TGTGCCAGTAGTGTGATGAGGACCGGGGAGCTGTTTTTT
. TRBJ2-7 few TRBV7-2 CASSRLRIGRYEQYF TGTGCCAGCAGTCGCCTTCGGATAGGGAGATACGAGCAGTACTTC
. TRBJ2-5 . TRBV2 CASSPPGIARETQYF TGTGCCAGCAGTCCCCCGGGGATAGCGCGGGAGACCCAGTACTTC
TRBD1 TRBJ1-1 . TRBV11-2 CASSLGGTGRAFF TGTGCCAGCAGCTTAGGGGGGACAGGGCGAGCTTTCTTT
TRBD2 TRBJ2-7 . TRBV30 CAWSPGLAAHEQYF TGTGCCTGGAGTCCGGGACTAGCGGCCCACGAGCAGTACTTC
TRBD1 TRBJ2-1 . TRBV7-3 CASSSGTGVYNEQFF TGTGCCAGCAGCTCGGGGACAGGGGTATACAATGAGCAGTTCTTC
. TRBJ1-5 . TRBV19 CASSIQLQPQHF TGTGCCAGTAGTATTCAGTTGCAGCCCCAGCATTTT
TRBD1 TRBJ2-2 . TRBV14 CASSPWTGETGELFF TGTGCCAGCAGCCCCTGGACAGGGGAGACCGGGGAGCTGTTTTTT
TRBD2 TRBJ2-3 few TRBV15 CATSRAWRGGGDTQYF TGTGCCACCAGCAGAGCTTGGCGGGGGGGCGGAGATACGCAGTATTTT
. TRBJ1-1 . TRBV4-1 CASSQQGWTNTEAFF TGCGCCAGCAGCCAACAAGGGTGGACAAACACTGAAGCTTTCTTT
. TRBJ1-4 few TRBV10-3 CAISESSEKLFF TGTGCCATCAGTGAGTCGTCAGAAAAACTGTTTTTT
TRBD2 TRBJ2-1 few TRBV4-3 CASSQDPALAGAFTGSYNEQFF TGCGCCAGCAGCCAAGATCCTGCCCTAGCGGGGGCTTTTACCGGCTCCTACAATGAGCAGTTCTTC
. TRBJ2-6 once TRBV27 CASSRYPHGQSSGANVLTF TGTGCCAGCAGTCGATATCCCCACGGACAGAGCTCTGGGGCCAACGTCCTGACTTTC
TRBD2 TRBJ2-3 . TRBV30 CAWSSFGLAGVTDTQYF TGTGCCTGGAGTAGCTTCGGGCTAGCGGGGGTCACAGATACGCAGTATTTT
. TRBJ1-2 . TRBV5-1 CASSLVGNNYGYTF TGCGCCAGCAGCTTGGTTGGCAATAACTATGGCTACACCTTC
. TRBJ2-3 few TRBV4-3 CASSQEMTSPQYF TGCGCCAGCAGCCAAGAGATGACTAGTCCGCAGTATTTT
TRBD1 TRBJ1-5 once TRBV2 CASRVQGGNQPQHF TGTGCCAGCAGGGTACAGGGGGGCAATCAGCCCCAGCATTTT
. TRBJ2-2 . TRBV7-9 CASSSIALGELFF TGTGCCAGCAGCTCAATAGCCCTCGGGGAGCTGTTTTTT